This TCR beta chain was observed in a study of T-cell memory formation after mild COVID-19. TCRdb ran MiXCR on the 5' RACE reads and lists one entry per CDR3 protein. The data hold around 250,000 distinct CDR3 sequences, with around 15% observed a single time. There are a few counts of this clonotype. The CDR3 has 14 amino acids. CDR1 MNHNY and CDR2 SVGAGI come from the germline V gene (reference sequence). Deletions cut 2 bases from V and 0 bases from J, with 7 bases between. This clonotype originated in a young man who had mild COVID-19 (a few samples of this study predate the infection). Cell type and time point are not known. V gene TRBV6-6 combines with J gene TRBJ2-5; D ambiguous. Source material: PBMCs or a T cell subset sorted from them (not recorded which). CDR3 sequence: CASSYVRYQETQYF. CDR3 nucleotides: TGTGCCAGCAGTTACGTCCGGTACCAAGAGACCCAGTACTTC.